A selection of T cell receptor beta chains follows, all from one sample in a study of blood T cell repertoires in COVID-19. Assay used: immunoSEQ multiplex PCR; TCRdb lists only in-frame clones, some missing. The sample carries about 270,000 clones, under 90% recorded once. Specimen: peripheral blood. The receptors shown here come from a woman aged 18-35 years with acute or convalescent COVID-19. CDR3s include the opening cysteine and the closing phenylalanine or tryptophan. The order of the fields is clone size, V gene, J gene, D gene, CDR3 protein, CDR3 DNA. A D gene is named only where the DNA matches it firmly. Clone size, where shown, is once, few, many, or a class for clones that have expanded.

few	TRBV11-3	TRBJ2-5	TRBD2	CASSFSGRGETQYF	TGTGCCAGCAGCTTTAGCGGGAGAGGGGAGACCCAGTACTTC
.	TRBV18	TRBJ2-7	TRBD1	CASSPGQGAYEQYF	TGTGCCAGCTCACCGGGACAGGGTGCCTACGAGCAGTACTTC
.	TRBV3-1/TRBV3-2	TRBJ2-7	TRBD2	CASSQGAGLVAYEQYF	TGTGCCAGCAGCCAAGGTGCCGGACTAGTCGCCTACGAGCAGTACTTC
few	TRBV28	TRBJ2-1	TRBD2	CAIVERDFRGEQFF	TGTGCCATTGTAGAGCGGGATTTCAGAGGTGAGCAGTTCTTC
.	TRBV30	TRBJ1-2	TRBD1	CAGRTGGNYGYTF	TGTGCCGGACGGACAGGGGGAAACTATGGCTACACCTTC
.	TRBV28	TRBJ1-1	.	CASSFHSVNTEAFF	TGTGCCAGCAGTTTTCACAGTGTGAACACTGAAGCTTTCTTT
few	TRBV19	TRBJ1-5	TRBD1	CASSRIRGPVYSNQPQHF	TGTGCCAGTAGTCGTATCAGGGGGCCCGTCTATAGCAATCAGCCCCAGCATTTT
.	TRBV24-1	TRBJ1-3	.	CATSAVGLSVSGNTIYF	TGTGCCACGTCGGCCGTGGGGCTTTCCGTCTCTGGAAACACCATATATTTT
.	TRBV10-3	TRBJ1-5	.	CAIRSTGNNQPQHF	TGTGCCATCAGGTCCACAGGGAACAATCAGCCCCAGCATTTT
.	TRBV24-1	TRBJ1-1	.	CATSGRAGGIRTEAFF	TGTGCCACCAGTGGAAGGGCAGGAGGTATTCGAACTGAAGCTTTCTTT
.	TRBV6-6	TRBJ1-3	.	CASSYSSVWSGNTIYF	TGTGCCAGCAGTTACTCGTCGGTGTGGTCTGGAAACACCATATATTTT
.	TRBV5-6	TRBJ2-4	.	CASSLKPGAVNIQYF	TGTGCCAGCAGCTTGAAGCCAGGGGCGGTGAACATTCAGTACTTC
.	TRBV10-2	TRBJ2-2	TRBD2	CASSPGLARTGELFF	TGCGCCAGCAGCCCCGGACTAGCCCGTACCGGGGAGCTGTTTTTT
few	TRBV19	TRBJ1-5	.	CASSMVRDYNQPQHF	TGTGCCAGTAGTATGGTCCGGGATTATAATCAGCCCCAGCATTTT
few	TRBV5-1	TRBJ2-3	.	CASTSGVGTDTQYF	TGCGCCAGCACTTCGGGAGTAGGCACAGATACGCAGTATTTT
.	TRBV28	TRBJ1-6	TRBD1	CASSWTGQGNSPLHF	TGTGCCAGCAGTTGGACAGGACAGGGGAATTCACCCCTCCACTTT
.	TRBV6-1	TRBJ2-1	.	CASSEDRVLNEQFF	TGTGCCAGCAGTGAAGACCGAGTACTCAATGAGCAGTTCTTC
.	TRBV28	TRBJ2-7	.	CASRGRGSSYEQYF	TGTGCCAGCAGGGGACGGGGGAGCTCCTACGAGCAGTACTTC
.	TRBV7-9	TRBJ1-2	.	CASSLESMQARNYGYTF	TGTGCCAGCAGCTTAGAAAGTATGCAGGCAAGGAACTATGGCTACACCTTC
.	TRBV11-1	TRBJ2-1	.	CASSQTGPWPNEQFF	TGTGCCAGCAGCCAAACAGGCCCCTGGCCCAATGAGCAGTTCTTC
.	TRBV19	TRBJ1-1	.	CASSPEGRGTEAFF	TGTGCCAGTAGTCCCGAGGGCAGGGGCACTGAAGCTTTCTTT
.	TRBV28	TRBJ1-6	TRBD1	CASKTGGSVNSPLHF	TGTGCCAGTAAAACAGGGGGCTCTGTCAATTCACCCCTCCACTTT
.	TRBV6-5	TRBJ2-1	TRBD1	CASSLTGLDEQFF	TGTGCCAGCAGTTTGACAGGGCTAGATGAGCAGTTCTTC
.	TRBV4-3	TRBJ1-1	.	CASSQELSTEAFF	TGCGCCAGCAGCCAAGAGTTGAGCACTGAAGCTTTCTTT
.	TRBV11-2	TRBJ2-7	TRBD1	CASSSDRGPYEQYF	TGTGCCAGCAGCTCGGACAGGGGCCCCTACGAGCAGTACTTC
.	TRBV28	TRBJ1-4	TRBD1	CASSPTGGVREKLFF	TGTGCCAGCAGTCCAACAGGGGGCGTTCGTGAAAAACTGTTTTTT
.	TRBV6-5	TRBJ2-5	TRBD2	CASSYPGLAGEETQYF	TGTGCCAGCAGTTACCCGGGACTAGCGGGAGAGGAGACCCAGTACTTC
.	TRBV5-6	TRBJ2-3	TRBD2	CASSPRTSGTDTQYF	TGTGCCAGCAGCCCTCGGACTAGCGGCACAGATACGCAGTATTTT
.	TRBV9	TRBJ1-2	.	CASSVGEKGYTF	TGTGCCAGCAGCGTAGGGGAGAAGGGCTACACCTTC
.	TRBV6-6	TRBJ1-2	TRBD1	CAGRDRGIFYGYTF	TGTGCCGGCCGGGACAGGGGGATTTTCTATGGCTACACCTTC
.	TRBV6-2/TRBV6-3	TRBJ1-1	TRBD1	CASSQGVLEAFF	TGTGCCAGCAGCCAGGGGGTTCTGGAAGCTTTCTTT
few	TRBV5-4	TRBJ2-7	.	CASSLTGYEQYF	TGTGCCAGCAGCTTAACAGGCTACGAGCAGTACTTC
.	TRBV13	TRBJ2-7	TRBD2	CASSLGTSGSSYEQYF	TGTGCCAGCAGCTTAGGGACTAGCGGGAGCTCCTACGAGCAGTACTTC
.	TRBV16	TRBJ2-7	.	CASSSELPDGPSYEQYF	TGTGCCAGCAGCAGCGAGTTACCCGACGGCCCCTCCTACGAGCAGTACTTC
.	TRBV6-5	TRBJ1-3	TRBD1	CASSRQGISGNTIYF	TGTGCCAGCAGTAGACAGGGGATTTCTGGAAACACCATATATTTT
.	TRBV28	TRBJ1-2	.	CASSLSPGDYGYTF	TGTGCCAGCAGTTTATCCCCAGGGGACTATGGCTACACCTTC
.	TRBV5-1	TRBJ2-6	.	CASSLSGSPGANVLTF	TGCGCCAGCAGCTTGTCAGGGTCCCCTGGGGCCAACGTCCTGACTTTC
.	TRBV28	TRBJ1-1	TRBD1	CASSHSEGAARSEAFF	TGTGCCAGCAGTCACTCGGAGGGGGCGGCGAGGTCTGAAGCTTTCTTT
.	TRBV6-4	TRBJ2-7	.	CASRDYRVVNEQYF	TGTGCCAGCAGGGACTACAGGGTTGTGAACGAGCAGTACTTC
.	TRBV3-1/TRBV3-2	TRBJ1-1	.	CASSPGQAGDTEAFF	TGTGCCAGCAGCCCCGGGCAGGCGGGTGACACTGAAGCTTTCTTT
.	TRBV27	TRBJ2-7	TRBD1	CASRQGGSYEQYF	TGTGCCAGCAGACAGGGGGGCTCCTACGAGCAGTACTTC
.	TRBV19	TRBJ2-7	.	CASSGTLSYEQYF	TGTGCCAGTTCCGGGACACTCTCCTACGAGCAGTACTTC
once	TRBV5-1	TRBJ1-4	.	CASSLQEGDEKLFF	TGCGCCAGCAGCTTACAAGAGGGCGATGAAAAACTGTTTTTT
.	TRBV27	TRBJ1-1	TRBD1	CASSSWTGGAGAFF	TGTGCCAGCAGTTCATGGACAGGGGGCGCGGGGGCTTTCTTT
.	TRBV7-8	TRBJ1-5	TRBD1	CASSSGQGGHQPQHF	TGTGCCAGCAGCTCCGGACAGGGAGGGCATCAGCCCCAGCATTTT
.	TRBV11-2	TRBJ2-3	TRBD2	CASSAVSGRAVDTQYF	TGTGCCAGCAGCGCTGTTAGCGGGAGGGCCGTAGATACGCAGTATTTT
.	TRBV5-1	TRBJ2-1	.	CASSLASGVYNEQFF	TGCGCCAGCAGCTTGGCCTCCGGGGTCTACAATGAGCAGTTCTTC
.	TRBV27	TRBJ1-2	TRBD1	CASSSHRDRDGYTF	TGTGCCAGCAGTTCACACCGGGACAGGGATGGCTACACCTTC
.	TRBV6-2/TRBV6-3	TRBJ1-2	TRBD1	CASSPQGARGYTF	TGTGCCAGCAGTCCCCAGGGGGCTAGAGGCTACACCTTC
.	TRBV19	TRBJ1-2	TRBD1	CASRLDRTGDGYTF	TGTGCCAGTAGATTAGATCGAACAGGGGATGGCTACACCTTC
.	TRBV4-3	TRBJ2-7	TRBD1	CASSQAPEGQGAGEQYF	TGCGCCAGCAGCCAAGCCCCAGAGGGACAGGGGGCCGGCGAGCAGTACTTC
once	TRBV27	TRBJ2-1	.	CASSFPGLHNEQFF	TGTGCCAGCAGTTTCCCCGGACTCCACAATGAGCAGTTCTTC
.	TRBV7-3	TRBJ1-1	.	CASSPQGNTEAFF	TGTGCCAGCAGCCCCCAGGGGAACACTGAAGCTTTCTTT
few	TRBV7-3	TRBJ2-2	.	CASTPRSGVTGELFF	TGTGCCAGCACCCCCAGATCGGGTGTCACCGGGGAGCTGTTTTTT
.	TRBV5-6	TRBJ1-1	.	CASSGPLTVMNTEAFF	TGTGCCAGCAGCGGCCCGTTGACAGTTATGAACACTGAAGCTTTCTTT
once	TRBV5-1	TRBJ1-1	TRBD1	CASSLTGDTEAFF	TGCGCCAGCAGCCTCACAGGGGACACTGAAGCTTTCTTT
.	TRBV11-1	TRBJ2-1	TRBD2	CASSPRGSGRNEQFF	TGTGCCAGCAGCCCCAGGGGTAGCGGGAGGAATGAGCAGTTCTTC
.	TRBV2	TRBJ2-3	.	CASTQGLSTDTQYF	TGTGCCAGCACCCAGGGACTTAGCACAGATACGCAGTATTTT
once	TRBV2	TRBJ1-2	TRBD1	CASSQDRGMNYIVGYTF	TGTGCCAGCAGTCAGGACAGGGGAATGAATTATATAGTGGGCTACACCTTC
.	TRBV28	TRBJ1-3	.	CASSADSFSSGNTIYF	TGTGCCAGCAGTGCGGACAGTTTTAGCTCTGGAAACACCATATATTTT